The clone carrying this TCR beta chain has more than one count but fewer than ten. Its antigen remains unknown. Each sample had two DNA replicates, roughly 0.5 ug blood or around 1.4 ug tissue. TCRdb keeps only in-frame clones here, not all; method: immunoSEQ multiplex PCR. Here the sample spans 9,500 to 12,000 clones, over 70% being singletons. These data originate in a study of early stage breast cancer tumors. Overall study: Of 15 to 20 invasive breast tumors, about a dozen were hormone receptor-positive, HER2-negative.

V was cut by 1 base and J by 7 bases, with 8 bases left in between. CDR1 and CDR2 from the germline V gene are SGHNT and YENEEA. The CDR3 contains 14 residues. About 17-55 mg of tumor tissue was diced per sample. Study conclusions and caveats: Enriched TCRB sequences shared across patients were mostly commonly generated sequences.

The TCR comes from a person aged 65-85 years with breast cancer. The sample consisted of breast tumor tissue. The J gene is TRBJ1-6, the V gene TRBV11-3; possibly TRBD1 for D (5 bases). CDR3 loop: CASSLAGGNSPLHF. The CDR3, as DNA: TGTGCCAGCAGCTTAGCCGGGGGAAATTCACCCCTCCACTTT.